Each of the 5 T cell receptor beta chains below was sequenced from the same sample in a study of glioma-infiltrating T cells. The iRepertoire nested amplicon-rescue multiplex PCR amplified TCR alpha and beta CDR3s from RNA. A single record per CDR3 protein comes from TCRdb applying MiXCR to the multiplex PCR reads. The top ten clones hold around 15% of a sample with roughly 120,000 distinct CDR3 sequences, roughly 24% of them seen once. The sequenced sample was glioma tissue, nonneoplastic brain tissue, or PBMCs (not recorded which). The origin of the receptors is a human donor with low-grade glioma or glioblastoma, undergoing nonglioma brain surgery, or in good health (not recorded which).

In its sample, this clonotype was seen a few times. V and J are TRBV5-5 and TRBJ2-5, with D hard to call. V was cut by 0 bases and J by 2 bases, with 5 bases left in between. CDR1 and CDR2 from the germline V gene are SGHKS and YYEKEE (reference sequence). The CDR3 has 13 amino acids. The CDR3 sequence: CASSLEGQETQYF. Written as DNA, the CDR3 is TGTGCCAGCAGCTTGGAAGGGCAAGAGACCCAGTACTTC.

This clonotype came up many times. The chain has TRBV3-1 and TRBJ1-1; D perhaps matches TRBD1 (6 bases). CDR3 length: 14 residues. Germline lookup yields CDR1 LGHDT and CDR2 YNNKEL (reference sequence). Trimming cost V 0 bases and J 4 bases, with 9 bases left between them. The CDR3 coding sequence is TGTGCCAGCAGCCAAGAACGGGGGGCCACTGAAGCTTTCTTT. It encodes CASSQERGATEAFF.

This clonotype came up many times. This chain uses TRBV19 with TRBJ2-7; D is possibly TRBD1 (5 bases). Germline loops: CDR1 LNHDA, CDR2 SQIVND (reference sequence). The CDR3 loop spans 12 amino acids. Between the trimmed V and J ends, which lost 5 bases and 2 bases, there was a span of 7 bases. This CDR3 is CASSQGTYEQYF. In DNA, the CDR3 is TGTGCCAGTAGTCAGGGAACCTACGAGCAGTACTTC.

In this sample, this clonotype turned up many times. The chain joins TRBV2 to TRBJ2-2; D gene uncertain. The ends were cut back, 5 bases at V and 4 bases at J, with 20 bases in the middle. The CDR3 runs 17 residues. Looked up from germline, CDR1 is SNHLY and CDR2 is FYNNEI. The CDR3 is CASSYFPAAGGTGELFF. The CDR3 bases are TGTGCCAGCAGTTACTTCCCCGCGGCTGGTGGCACCGGGGAGCTGTTTTTT.

This clonotype was found many times. The chain is built from TRBV7-2 and TRBJ2-7; TRBD2 aligns across 9 bases. The CDR3 extends over 15 amino acids. Germline V lookup: CDR1 SGHTA, CDR2 FQGNSA. The junction had 4 bases not matched to a gene; V was cut back by 2 bases and J by 2 bases. CDR3 amino acids: CASSLRLAGPYEQYF. The CDR3 bases are TGTGCCAGCAGCTTAAGGCTAGCGGGGCCCTACGAGCAGTACTTC. Filled out from reference TRBV7-2 and TRBJ2-7, the complete variable domain reads GAGVSQSPSNKVTEKGKDVELRCDPISGHTALYWYRQSLGQGLEFLIYFQGNSAPDKSGLPSDRFSAERTGGSVSTLTIQRTQQEDSAVYLCASSLRLAGPYEQYFGPGTRLTVT.